This TCR beta chain appears in the sequencing data of a study of blood T cell repertoires in COVID-19. Study as a whole: Donors in the United States, Italy and Spain gave samples during acute or convalescent COVID-19. Nucleic acid was either cDNA or gDNA, and it came from T cells, B-cell-depleted T cells, or PBMCs.

This clone was seen a few times. Trimming pared 3 bases from V and 1 base from J, leaving 19 bases between. CDR3 length: 17 residues. Per germline, CDR1 LGHNA and CDR2 YNFKEQ. Per the original methods: Amplified reference gene primers provided the basis for estimating nucleated cell counts. This table comes from immunoSEQ multiplex PCR, and its TCRdb copy is limited to in-frame clones, with some not included. V, J and clone size were drawn from that table, and D and trimming were deduced from the DNA. The sample has 150,000 or so clones, approximately 85% seen once. Sequencing used peripheral blood. This TCR was recovered from a man in his fifties or sixties who had recovered from COVID-19. This chain links TRBV4-2 with TRBJ2-7; perhaps TRBD2 as D (6 bases). CDR3 sequence (DNA): TGTGCCAGCAGCCAGATCCAGACTGGCGGGGCGTCCTACGAGCAGTACTTC. It specifies CASSQIQTGGASYEQYF.